Listed below are T cell receptor beta chains from one sample, sequenced in a study of radiotherapy plus CTLA-4 blockade in lung cancer. Only in-frame clones appear in the TCRdb table, and some are missing; sequencing was by immunoSEQ multiplex PCR. In the table there are 40,000 to 45,000 clones, 77% of which are singletons. Sequenced here: peripheral blood, sampled from a patient treated with radiotherapy plus ipilimumab. The receptors come from a human donor with non-small cell lung cancer whose response to radiotherapy plus ipilimumab could not be evaluated. Each CDR3 is given with its conserved first and last residue.

V: TRBV9
CDR3: CASSPLAGPTDTQYF

V: TRBV5-1
CDR3: CASSLEGLAGEYEQYF

V: TRBV5-1
CDR3: CASSGGTRSGSPLHF

V: TRBV7-2
CDR3: CASSLGSGGNYEQYF

V: TRBV27
CDR3: CASSLGSTYEQYF

V: TRBV28
CDR3: CASSTPDSSGNTIYF

V: TRBV6-1
CDR3: CASSAGVTGELFF

V: TRBV6-1
CDR3: CASREASTDTQYF

V: TRBV5-4
CDR3: CASSPGRRGDTQYF

V: TRBV5-1
CDR3: CASARETMNTEAFF

V: TRBV6-5
CDR3: CASSYIQGGWTGELFF

V: TRBV4-2
CDR3: CASSPRTGVTPQHF

V: TRBV9
CDR3: CASSVKPGLAGPQETQYF

V: TRBV7-2
CDR3: CASSPSSGTAGNTIYF

V: TRBV6-6
CDR3: CASGLSGTGTDTQYF

V: TRBV5-4
CDR3: CASSLSMGGESIQYF

V: TRBV9
CDR3: CASSVEASAGPLGNTIYF

V: TRBV5-1
CDR3: CASSLAPSDTQYF

V: TRBV4-3
CDR3: CASSQDLTGEETQYF

V: TRBV4-2
CDR3: CASSLGLEGGRQFF

V: TRBV9
CDR3: CASSVATGVGASYTF

V: TRBV29-1
CDR3: CSVYRGRIETQYF